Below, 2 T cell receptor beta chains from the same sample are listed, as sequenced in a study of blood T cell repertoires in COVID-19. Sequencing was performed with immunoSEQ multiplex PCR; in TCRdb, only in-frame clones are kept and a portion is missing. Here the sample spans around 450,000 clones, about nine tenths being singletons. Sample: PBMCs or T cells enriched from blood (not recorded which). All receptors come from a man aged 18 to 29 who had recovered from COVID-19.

CDR3 sequence (DNA): TGTGCCAGCAGTTTCCCCTCGGGAGGGGGCCACGAGCAGTACTTC. It encodes CASSFPSGGGHEQYF. The chain combines TRBV28 with TRBJ2-7, with a weak D call TRBD2 (8 bases). The CDR3 contains 15 residues. Trimming left V 3 bases short and J 5 bases short, with 17 bases between. Germline CDR1 is MDHEN and CDR2 is SYDVKM. Combining the CDR3 with reference TRBV28 and TRBJ2-7 gives the whole variable domain DVKVTQSSRYLVKRTGEKVFLECVQDMDHENMFWYRQDPGLGLRLIYFSYDVKMKEKGDIPEGYSVSREKKERFSLILESASTNQTSMYLCASSFPSGGGHEQYFGPGTRLTVT.

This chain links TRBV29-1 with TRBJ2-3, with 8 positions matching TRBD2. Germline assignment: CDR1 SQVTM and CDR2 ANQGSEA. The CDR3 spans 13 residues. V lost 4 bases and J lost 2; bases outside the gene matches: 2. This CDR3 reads CSVGGRFTDTQYF. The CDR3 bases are TGCAGCGTTGGCGGGAGGTTCACAGATACGCAGTATTTT.